The entry that follows covers one T cell receptor beta chain sequence. Participants spanned ages about 18 to 100 years and resided in around 25 US areas. Researchers sorted participants into cohorts using their self-reported clinical history. These data come from a study of blood T cell repertoires in COVID-19. Germline assignment: CDR1 SGHAT and CDR2 FQNNGV. The CDR3 has 15 amino acids. Between the trimmed V and J ends, which lost 5 bases and 0 bases, there was a span of 13 bases. In the authors' methods: Cell counts per sample came from amplifying reference gene primers. Clones were sequenced by immunoSEQ multiplex PCR, and TCRdb holds only the in-frame ones, with some missing. V, J and clone size reflect that table, while D and trimming were determined from the DNA. This sample carries fewer than 350,000 clones, about nine tenths of them seen once, and the ten largest clones take 4.5% to 5.5%.

This TCR came from a man in his 60s who had recovered from COVID-19. The sample comprised PBMCs or T cells enriched from blood (not recorded which). V usage is TRBV11-2 and J usage is TRBJ1-2; possible D gene TRBD1, 6 bases. CDR3 DNA: TGTGCCAGCAGCCTTAGACAGGTTACTAACTATGGCTACACCTTC. Translation gives CASSLRQVTNYGYTF.